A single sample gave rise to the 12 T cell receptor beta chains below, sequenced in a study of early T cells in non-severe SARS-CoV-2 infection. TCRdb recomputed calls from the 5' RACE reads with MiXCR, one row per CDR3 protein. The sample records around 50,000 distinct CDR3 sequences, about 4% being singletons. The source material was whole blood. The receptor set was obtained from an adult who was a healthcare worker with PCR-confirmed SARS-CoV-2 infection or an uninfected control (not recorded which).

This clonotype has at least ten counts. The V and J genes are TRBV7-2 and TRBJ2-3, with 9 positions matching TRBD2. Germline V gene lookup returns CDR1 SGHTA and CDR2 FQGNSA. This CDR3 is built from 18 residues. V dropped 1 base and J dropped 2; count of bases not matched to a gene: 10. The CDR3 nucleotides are TGTGCCAGCAGCTTAGGCGGGGGGGCTTTTGGGAACACAGATACGCAGTATTTT. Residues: CASSLGGGAFGNTDTQYF.

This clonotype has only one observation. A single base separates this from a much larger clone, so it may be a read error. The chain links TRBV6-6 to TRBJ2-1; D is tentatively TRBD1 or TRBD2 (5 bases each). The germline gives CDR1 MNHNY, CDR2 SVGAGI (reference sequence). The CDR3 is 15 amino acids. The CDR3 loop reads CASRDRVEWNNERFF. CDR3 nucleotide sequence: TGTGCCAGCCGGGACCGGGTCGAATGGAACAATGAGCGGTTCTTC.

CDR3 sequence reads: CASSLQGARTGELFF. CDR3 nucleotides: TGTGCCAGCAGCCTACAGGGGGCGAGGACCGGGGAGCTGTTTTTT. The chain employs TRBV6-6 and TRBJ2-2; 9 nucleotides agree with TRBD1. V lost 6 bases, J lost 5 bases, and 7 bases stayed unmatched. This CDR3 has 15 residues. Germline-derived CDR1 and CDR2 are MNHNY and SVGAGI (reference sequence).

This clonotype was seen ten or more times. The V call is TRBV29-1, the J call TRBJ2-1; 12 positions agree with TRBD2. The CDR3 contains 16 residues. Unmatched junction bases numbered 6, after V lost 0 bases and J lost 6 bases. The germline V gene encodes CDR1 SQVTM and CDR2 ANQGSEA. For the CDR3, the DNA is TGCAGCGTTGAAGATACTAGCGGGGGGCGGATCAATGAGCAGTTCTTC. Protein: CSVEDTSGGRINEQFF.

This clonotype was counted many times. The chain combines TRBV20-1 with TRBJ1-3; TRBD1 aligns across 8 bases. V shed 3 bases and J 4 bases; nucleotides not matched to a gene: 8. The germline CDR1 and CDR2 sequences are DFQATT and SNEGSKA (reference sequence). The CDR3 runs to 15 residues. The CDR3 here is CSASEHGTGGNTIYF. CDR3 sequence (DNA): TGCAGTGCTAGTGAACACGGGACAGGCGGAAACACCATATATTTT.

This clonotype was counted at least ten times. The CDR3 DNA sequence: TGTGCCAGCAGTTTAGGGGCCGGTTTAACCCCCGGGGAGCTGTTTTTT. It specifies CASSLGAGLTPGELFF. V usage is TRBV27 and J usage is TRBJ2-2, with D perhaps matching TRBD1 (5 bases). V was trimmed by 2 bases and J by 6 bases, leaving 16 bases between them. The CDR3 length is 16 residues. Germline V CDR1 and CDR2: MNHEY, SMNVEV (reference sequence).

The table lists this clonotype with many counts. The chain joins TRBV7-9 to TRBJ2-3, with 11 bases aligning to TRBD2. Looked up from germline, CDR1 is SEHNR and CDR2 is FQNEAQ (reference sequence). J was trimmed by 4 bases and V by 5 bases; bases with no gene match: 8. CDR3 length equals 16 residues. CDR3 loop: CASSRKTSGDADTQYF. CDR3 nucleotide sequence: TGTGCCAGCAGCCGAAAGACTAGCGGGGACGCAGATACGCAGTATTTT. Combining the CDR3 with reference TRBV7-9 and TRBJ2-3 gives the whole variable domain DTGVSQNPRHKITKRGQNVTFRCDPISEHNRLYWYRQTLGQGPEFLTYFQNEAQLEKSRLLSDRFSAERPKGSFSTLEIQRTEQGDSAMYLCASSRKTSGDADTQYFGPGTRLTVL.

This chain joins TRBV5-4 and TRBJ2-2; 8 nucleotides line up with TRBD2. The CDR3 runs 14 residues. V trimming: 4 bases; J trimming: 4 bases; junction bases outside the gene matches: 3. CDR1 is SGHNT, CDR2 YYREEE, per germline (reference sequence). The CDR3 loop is CASSRGGPTGELFF. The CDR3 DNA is TGTGCCAGCAGCCGGGGGGGACCCACCGGGGAGCTGTTTTTT.

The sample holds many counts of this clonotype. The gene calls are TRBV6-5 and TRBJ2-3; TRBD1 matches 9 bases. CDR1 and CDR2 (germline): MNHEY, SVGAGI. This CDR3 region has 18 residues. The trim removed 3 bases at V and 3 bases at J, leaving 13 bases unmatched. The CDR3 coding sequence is TGTGCCAGCAGTTATCTGGGACAGGGTGGTTTACGGACAGATACGCAGTATTTT. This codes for CASSYLGQGGLRTDTQYF.

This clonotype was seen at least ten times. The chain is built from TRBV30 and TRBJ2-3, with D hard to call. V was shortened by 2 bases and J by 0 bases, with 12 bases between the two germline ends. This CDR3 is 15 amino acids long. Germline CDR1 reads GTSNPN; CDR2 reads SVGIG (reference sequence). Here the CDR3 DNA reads TGTGCCTGGAGTTCTCGAGGCGAAAGCACAGATACGCAGTATTTT. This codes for CAWSSRGESTDTQYF.

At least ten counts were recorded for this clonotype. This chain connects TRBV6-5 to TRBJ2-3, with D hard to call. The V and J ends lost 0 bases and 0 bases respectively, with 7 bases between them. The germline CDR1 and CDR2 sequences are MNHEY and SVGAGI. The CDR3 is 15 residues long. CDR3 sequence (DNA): TGTGCCAGCAGTTACTCGGGCAGAAGCACAGATACGCAGTATTTT. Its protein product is CASSYSGRSTDTQYF.

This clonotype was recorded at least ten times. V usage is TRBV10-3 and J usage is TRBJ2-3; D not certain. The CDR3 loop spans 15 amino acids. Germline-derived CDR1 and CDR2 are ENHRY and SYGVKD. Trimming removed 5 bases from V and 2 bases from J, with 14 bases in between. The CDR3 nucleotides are TGTGCCATCAGTAAGACTGTTTCGGACACAGATACGCAGTATTTT. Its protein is CAISKTVSDTDTQYF.